What follows are 10 T cell receptor beta chains derived from one specimen sequenced in a study of blood T cell repertoires in COVID-19 (TCRdb year 2020). The library was obtained by the immunoSEQ multiplex PCR assay. The immuneACCESS repertoire file appears here via TCRdb, limited to in-frame rearrangements. These files lack a portion of the clones; in checked studies, under half of the deficit traces to unresolved V genes, and the cause of the others is not known. A total of 65,000 to 95,000 clones appear in this sample, 87% of them only once. Of the sample, 6.5% to 8.5% is held by the ten largest clones. Sequencing input: peripheral blood. The receptor set was obtained from a man aged 25-45 years with acute or convalescent COVID-19.

The V call is TRBV5-8, the J call TRBJ2-1; 7 nucleotides agree with TRBD2. The trim removed 1 base at V and 7 bases at J, leaving 5 bases unmatched. The CDR3 length is 14 residues. Germline V gene lookup returns CDR1 SGHTS and CDR2 YDEGEE. CDR3 residues: CASSLKGLRNEQFF. The CDR3 DNA sequence: TGTGCCAGCAGCTTGAAGGGACTACGTAATGAGCAGTTCTTC.

The V gene is TRBV3-1 (or the pseudogene TRBV3-2), the J gene TRBJ2-1, with 8 positions matching TRBD1. Germline V gene data show CDR1 as LGHDT and CDR2 as YNNKEL (reference sequence). This CDR3 is 14 amino acids long. Unmatched junction bases numbered 5, after V lost 5 bases and J lost 5 bases. CDR3 sequence: CASSFRTGNNEQFF. In DNA form, the CDR3 reads TGTGCCAGCAGCTTTCGGACAGGGAACAATGAGCAGTTCTTC.

This rearrangement joins TRBV28 to TRBJ2-2, with 7 positions matching TRBD2. V lost 7 bases and J lost 5; bases outside the gene matches: 10. CDR3 length: 15 amino acids. Germline V CDR1 and CDR2: MDHEN, SYDVKM. CDR3 in amino acids: CASKPSGVGTGELFF. The CDR3 nucleotides read TGTGCCAGCAAACCGAGCGGGGTCGGGACCGGGGAGCTGTTTTTT.

This clone showed up just once. The V call is TRBV27, the J call TRBJ2-1; 10 nucleotides match TRBD1. The CDR3 is 15 amino acids. After removal of 6 bases from V and 3 bases from J, the junction contained 5 bases not matched to a gene. Germline V CDR1 and CDR2: MNHEY, SMNVEV (reference sequence). CDR3 nucleotides: TGTGCCAGCAGCCCCGGGACAGGGGACTACAATGAGCAGTTCTTC. Its translation is CASSPGTGDYNEQFF.

The genes are TRBV11-2 and TRBJ2-7; 7 bases line up with TRBD2. The germline V gene encodes CDR1 SGHAT and CDR2 FQNNGV. J was trimmed by 3 bases and V by 8 bases; bases with no gene match: 7. The CDR3 spans 13 residues. The DNA of the CDR3 is TGTGCCAGCGGGGGAGGGCAGTTCTACGAGCAGTACTTC. It translates to CASGGGQFYEQYF.

The chain uses TRBV4-1 and TRBJ2-7; TRBD2 matches at 12 bases. Germline lookup yields CDR1 MGHRA and CDR2 YSYEKL. Losses at the gene ends were 1 base for V and 4 bases for J; bases not matched to a gene: 14. The CDR3 is made up of 19 amino acids. The DNA of the CDR3 is TGCGCCAGCAGCCAAGCCTCTTCTAGCGGGAGGGCCCTCCCATACGAGCAGTACTTC. This codes for CASSQASSSGRALPYEQYF.

The rearrangement links TRBV19 to TRBJ2-7; D perhaps matches TRBD1 (6 bases). V lost 11 bases, J lost 3 bases, and 11 bases lay in between. CDR1 and CDR2 from the germline V gene are LNHDA and SQIVND (reference sequence). CDR3 length: 11 residues. CDR3: CAAGTLYEQYF. The DNA for the CDR3 is TGTGCCGCCGGGACACTCTACGAGCAGTACTTC.

This clone was recorded a few times. The rearrangement links TRBV28 to TRBJ1-1; no firm D call. V was trimmed by 7 bases and J by 1 base, leaving 4 bases between them. Germline V gene lookup returns CDR1 MDHEN and CDR2 SYDVKM. The CDR3 is 11 amino acids. In DNA form, the CDR3 reads TGTGCCAGCATCCAGAACACTGAAGCTTTCTTT. Amino acid sequence: CASIQNTEAFF.

V gene TRBV6-5 combines with J gene TRBJ2-1; TRBD2 matches 10 bases. Germline V gene lookup returns CDR1 MNHEY and CDR2 SVGAGI. The CDR3 sequence is 14 residues long. J lost 7 bases, V lost 6 bases, and 6 bases had no gene match. The CDR3 region has the DNA TGTGCCAGCAGCCGGGCTAGCGGGAGAAATGAGCAGTTCTTC. Encoded protein: CASSRASGRNEQFF.

The chain links TRBV18 to TRBJ2-3, with a tentative D call TRBD2 (6 bases). Deletions cut 6 bases from V and 0 bases from J, with 16 bases between. Germline V gene data show CDR1 as KGHSH and CDR2 as LQKENI. The CDR3 extends over 16 amino acids. CDR3 in amino acids: CASSPGTPISTDTQYF. CDR3 nucleotide sequence: TGTGCCAGCTCGCCCGGGACTCCCATTAGCACAGATACGCAGTATTTT.